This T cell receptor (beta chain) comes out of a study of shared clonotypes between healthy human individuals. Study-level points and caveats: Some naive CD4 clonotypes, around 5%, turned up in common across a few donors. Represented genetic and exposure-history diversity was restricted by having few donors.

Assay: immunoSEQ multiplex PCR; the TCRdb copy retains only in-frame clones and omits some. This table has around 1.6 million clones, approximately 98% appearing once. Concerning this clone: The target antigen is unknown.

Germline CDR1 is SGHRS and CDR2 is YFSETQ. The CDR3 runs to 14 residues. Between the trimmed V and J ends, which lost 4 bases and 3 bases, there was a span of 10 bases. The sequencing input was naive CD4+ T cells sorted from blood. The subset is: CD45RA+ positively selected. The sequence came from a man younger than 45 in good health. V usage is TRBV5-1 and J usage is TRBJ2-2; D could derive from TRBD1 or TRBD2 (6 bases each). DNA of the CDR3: TGCGCCAGCAGCGCGGGACACCACACCGGGGAGCTGTTTTTT. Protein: CASSAGHHTGELFF.